Described below is a single TCR beta chain sequence and its context. The antigen is unknown. The CDR3 sequence is 14 residues long. Germline values: CDR1 GTSNPN, CDR2 SVGIG (reference sequence). Germline trimming cut 8 bases from V and 3 bases from J; bases unmatched to any gene: 8. The data derive from a study of cytomegalovirus exposure and HLA in healthy donors. The PCR used 60 Vbeta and 13 Jbeta primers. The assay was immunoSEQ multiplex PCR, and TCRdb's table has in-frame clones only and misses some. The sample features some 26,000 clones, with around 17% in its top ten. Findings and limits, study-wide: As was reported, the HLA-A and HLA-B alleles of most subjects were accurately predicted from TCR beta sequences.

V is TRBV30 and J is TRBJ1-1; TRBD1 matches 11 bases. This clonotype originated in a male donor in good health and CMV-seropositive. Sequencing used PBMCs. The CDR3 region is CALGRTGGYTEAFF. CDR3 DNA: TGTGCCCTGGGGAGGACAGGGGGCTACACTGAAGCTTTCTTT. The entire variable domain, with the rest obtained from reference TRBV30 and TRBJ1-1, is as follows: SQTIHQWPATLVQPVGSPLSLECTVEGTSNPNLYWYRQAAGRGLQLLFYSVGIGQISSEVPQNLSASRPQDRQFILSSKKLLLSDSGFYLCALGRTGGYTEAFFGQGTRLTVV.